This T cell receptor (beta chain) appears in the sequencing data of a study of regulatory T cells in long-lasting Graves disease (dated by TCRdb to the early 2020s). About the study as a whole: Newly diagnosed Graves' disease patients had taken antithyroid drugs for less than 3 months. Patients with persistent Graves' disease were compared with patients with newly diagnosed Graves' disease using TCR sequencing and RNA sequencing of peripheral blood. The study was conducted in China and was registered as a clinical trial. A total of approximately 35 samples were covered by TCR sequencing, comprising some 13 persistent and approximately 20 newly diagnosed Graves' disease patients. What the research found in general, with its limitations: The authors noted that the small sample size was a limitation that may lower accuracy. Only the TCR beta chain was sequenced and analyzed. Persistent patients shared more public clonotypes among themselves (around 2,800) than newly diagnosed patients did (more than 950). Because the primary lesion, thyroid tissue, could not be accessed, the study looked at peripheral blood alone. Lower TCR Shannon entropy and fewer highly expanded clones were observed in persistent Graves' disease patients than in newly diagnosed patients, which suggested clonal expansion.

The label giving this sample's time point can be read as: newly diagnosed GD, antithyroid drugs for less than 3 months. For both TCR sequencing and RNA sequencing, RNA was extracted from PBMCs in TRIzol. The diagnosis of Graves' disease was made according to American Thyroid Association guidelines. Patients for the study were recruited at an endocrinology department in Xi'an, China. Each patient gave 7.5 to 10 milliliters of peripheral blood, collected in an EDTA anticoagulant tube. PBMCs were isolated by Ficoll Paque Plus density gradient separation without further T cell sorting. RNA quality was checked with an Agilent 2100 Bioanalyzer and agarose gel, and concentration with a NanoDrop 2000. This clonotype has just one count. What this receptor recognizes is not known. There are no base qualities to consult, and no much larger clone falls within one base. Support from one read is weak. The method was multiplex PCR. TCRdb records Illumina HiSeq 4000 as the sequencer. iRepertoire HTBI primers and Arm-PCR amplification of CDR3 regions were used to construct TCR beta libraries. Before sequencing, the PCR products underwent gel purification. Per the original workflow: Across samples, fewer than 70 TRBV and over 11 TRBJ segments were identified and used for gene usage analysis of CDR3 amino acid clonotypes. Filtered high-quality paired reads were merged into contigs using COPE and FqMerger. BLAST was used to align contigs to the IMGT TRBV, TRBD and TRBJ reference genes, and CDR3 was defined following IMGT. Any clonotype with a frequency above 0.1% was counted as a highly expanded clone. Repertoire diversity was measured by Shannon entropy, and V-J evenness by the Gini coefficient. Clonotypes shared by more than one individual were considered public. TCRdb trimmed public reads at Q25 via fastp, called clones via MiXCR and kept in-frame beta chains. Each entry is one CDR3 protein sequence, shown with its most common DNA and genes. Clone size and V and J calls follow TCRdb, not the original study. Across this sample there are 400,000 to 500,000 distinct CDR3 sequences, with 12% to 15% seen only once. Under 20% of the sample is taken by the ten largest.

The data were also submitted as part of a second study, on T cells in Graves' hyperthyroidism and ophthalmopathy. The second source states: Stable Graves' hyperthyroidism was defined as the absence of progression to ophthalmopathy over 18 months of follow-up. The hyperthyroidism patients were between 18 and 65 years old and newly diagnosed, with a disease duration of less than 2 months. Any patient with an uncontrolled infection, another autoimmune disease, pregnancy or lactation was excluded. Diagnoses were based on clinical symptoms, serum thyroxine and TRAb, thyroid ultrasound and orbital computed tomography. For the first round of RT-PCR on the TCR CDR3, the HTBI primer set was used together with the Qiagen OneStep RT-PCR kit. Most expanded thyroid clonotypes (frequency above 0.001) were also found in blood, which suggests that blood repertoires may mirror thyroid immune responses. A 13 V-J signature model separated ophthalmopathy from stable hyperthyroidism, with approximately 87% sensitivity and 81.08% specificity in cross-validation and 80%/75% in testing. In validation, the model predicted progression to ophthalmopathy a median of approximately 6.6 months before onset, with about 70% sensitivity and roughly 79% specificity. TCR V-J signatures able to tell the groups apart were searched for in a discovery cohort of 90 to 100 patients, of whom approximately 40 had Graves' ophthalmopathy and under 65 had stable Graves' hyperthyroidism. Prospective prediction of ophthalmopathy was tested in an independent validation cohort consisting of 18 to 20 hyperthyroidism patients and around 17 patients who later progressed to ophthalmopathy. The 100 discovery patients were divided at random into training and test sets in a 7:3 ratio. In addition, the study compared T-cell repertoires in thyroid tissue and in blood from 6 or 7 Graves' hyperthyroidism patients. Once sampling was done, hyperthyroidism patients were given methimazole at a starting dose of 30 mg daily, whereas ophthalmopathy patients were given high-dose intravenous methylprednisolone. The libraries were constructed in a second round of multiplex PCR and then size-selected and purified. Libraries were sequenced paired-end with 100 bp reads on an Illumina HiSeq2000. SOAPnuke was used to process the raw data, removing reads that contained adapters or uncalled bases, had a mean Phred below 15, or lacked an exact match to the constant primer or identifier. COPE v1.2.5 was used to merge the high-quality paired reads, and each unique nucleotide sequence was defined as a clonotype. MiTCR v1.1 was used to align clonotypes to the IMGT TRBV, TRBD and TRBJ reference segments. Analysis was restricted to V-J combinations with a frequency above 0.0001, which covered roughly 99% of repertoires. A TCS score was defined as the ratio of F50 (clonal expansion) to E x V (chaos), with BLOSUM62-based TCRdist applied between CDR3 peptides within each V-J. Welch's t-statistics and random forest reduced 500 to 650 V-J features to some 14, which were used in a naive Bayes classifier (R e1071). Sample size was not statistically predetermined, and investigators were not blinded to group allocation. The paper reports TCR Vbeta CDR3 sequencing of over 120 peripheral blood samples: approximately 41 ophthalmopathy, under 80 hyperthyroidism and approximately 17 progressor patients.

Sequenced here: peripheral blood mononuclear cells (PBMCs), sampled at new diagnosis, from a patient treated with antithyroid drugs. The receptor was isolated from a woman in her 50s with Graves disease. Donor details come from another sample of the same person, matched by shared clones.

CDR3 loop: CASSFRIATGELFF. The nucleotides read TGTGCCAGCAGCTTTAGGATAGCTACCGGGGAGCTGTTTTTT. The chain links TRBV7-9 with TRBJ2-2; the D segment cannot be called with confidence. The CDR3 spans 14 residues, from the cysteine through the phenylalanine. Solely the CDR3 DNA is kept, with 42 bases framed from the first base. V loses 3 bases, J loses 5 bases, and the germline ends lie 10 bases apart. Looking up the germline V gene (reference sequence) yields CDR1 SEHNR and CDR2 FQNEAQ. Joined to the reference TRBV7-9 and TRBJ2-2 proteins, this CDR3 gives the full variable domain: DTGVSQNPRHKITKRGQNVTFRCDPISEHNRLYWYRQTLGQGPEFLTYFQNEAQLEKSRLLSDRFSAERPKGSFSTLEIQRTEQGDSAMYLCASSFRIATGELFFGEGSRLTVL.